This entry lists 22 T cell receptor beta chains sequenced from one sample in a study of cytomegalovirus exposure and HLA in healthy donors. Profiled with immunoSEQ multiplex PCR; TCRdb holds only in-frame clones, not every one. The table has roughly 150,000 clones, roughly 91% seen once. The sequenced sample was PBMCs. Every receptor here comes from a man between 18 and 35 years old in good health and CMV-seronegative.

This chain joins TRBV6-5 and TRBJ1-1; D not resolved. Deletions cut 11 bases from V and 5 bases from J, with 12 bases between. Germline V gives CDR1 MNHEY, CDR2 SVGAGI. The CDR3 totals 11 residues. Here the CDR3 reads CASTFRTEAFF. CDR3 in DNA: TGTGCCTCTACCTTTCGAACTGAAGCTTTCTTT.

DNA of the CDR3: TGCGCCAGCAGCCAAGAGGACAGTTCCGACTATGGCTACACCTTC. Encoded protein: CASSQEDSSDYGYTF. The V and J genes are TRBV4-1 and TRBJ1-2; a possible D gene is TRBD1 (6 bases). Germline values: CDR1 MGHRA, CDR2 YSYEKL. Deletions cut 0 bases from V and 3 bases from J, with 11 bases between. The CDR3 length is 15 residues.

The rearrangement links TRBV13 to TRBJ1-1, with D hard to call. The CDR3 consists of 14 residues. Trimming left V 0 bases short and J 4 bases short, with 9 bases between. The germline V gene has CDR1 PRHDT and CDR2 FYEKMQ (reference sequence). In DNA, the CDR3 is TGTGCCAGCAGCTTAGGGAGGGTGGGCACTGAAGCTTTCTTT. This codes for CASSLGRVGTEAFF.

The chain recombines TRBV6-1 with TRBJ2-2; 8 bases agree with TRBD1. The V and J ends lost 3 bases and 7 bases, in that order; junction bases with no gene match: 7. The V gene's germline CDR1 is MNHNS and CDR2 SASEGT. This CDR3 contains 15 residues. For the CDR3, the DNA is TGTGCCAGCAGTGACTGGGACAGGACATACGGGGAGCTGTTTTTT. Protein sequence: CASSDWDRTYGELFF.

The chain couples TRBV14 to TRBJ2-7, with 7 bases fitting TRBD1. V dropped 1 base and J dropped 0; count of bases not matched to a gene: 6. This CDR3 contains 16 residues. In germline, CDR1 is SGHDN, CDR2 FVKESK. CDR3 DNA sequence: TGTGCCAGCAGCCAAGGAAACCCAGGGGGCTCCTACGAGCAGTACTTC. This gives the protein CASSQGNPGGSYEQYF.

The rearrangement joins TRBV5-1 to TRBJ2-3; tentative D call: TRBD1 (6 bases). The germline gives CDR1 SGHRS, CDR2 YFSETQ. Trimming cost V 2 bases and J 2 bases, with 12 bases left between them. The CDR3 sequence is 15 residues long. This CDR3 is CASSLDRTVTDTQYF. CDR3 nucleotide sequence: TGCGCCAGCAGCTTAGATAGGACAGTCACAGATACGCAGTATTTT.

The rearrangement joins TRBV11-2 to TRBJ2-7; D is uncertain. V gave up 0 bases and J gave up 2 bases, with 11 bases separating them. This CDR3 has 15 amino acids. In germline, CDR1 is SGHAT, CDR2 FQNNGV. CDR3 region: CASSLESIFPYEQYF. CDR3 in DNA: TGTGCCAGCAGCTTAGAGTCTATTTTTCCCTACGAGCAGTACTTC.

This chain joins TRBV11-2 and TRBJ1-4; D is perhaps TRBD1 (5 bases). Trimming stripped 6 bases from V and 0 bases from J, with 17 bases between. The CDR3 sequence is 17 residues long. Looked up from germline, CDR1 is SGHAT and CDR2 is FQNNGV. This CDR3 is CASSQGAGIATNEKLFF. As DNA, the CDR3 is TGTGCCAGCAGTCAAGGGGCTGGGATTGCAACTAATGAAAAACTGTTTTTT. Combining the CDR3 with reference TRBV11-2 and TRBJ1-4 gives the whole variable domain EAGVAQSPRYKIIEKRQSVAFWCNPISGHATLYWYQQILGQGPKLLIQFQNNGVVDDSQLPKDRFSAERLKGVDSTLKIQPAKLEDSAVYLCASSQGAGIATNEKLFFGSGTQLSVL.

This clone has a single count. Written as DNA, the CDR3 is TGCGCCAGCAGCCACGACCTGGGGCTCTCCTACGAGCAGTACGTC. It specifies CASSHDLGLSYEQYV. The chain has TRBV4-1 and TRBJ2-7; D possibly corresponds to TRBD1 (5 bases). CDR3 size: 15 residues. V lost 3 bases and J lost 0, with 12 bases in between. CDR1 is MGHRA and CDR2 is YSYEKL in the germline V gene.

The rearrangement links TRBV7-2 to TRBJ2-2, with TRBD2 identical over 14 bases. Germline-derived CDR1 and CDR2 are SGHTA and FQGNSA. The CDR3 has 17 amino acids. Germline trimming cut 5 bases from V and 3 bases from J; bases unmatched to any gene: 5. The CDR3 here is CASSRTSGGLDTGELFF. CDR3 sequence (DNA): TGTGCCAGCAGCCGGACTAGCGGGGGGCTAGACACCGGGGAGCTGTTTTTT.

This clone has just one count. The CDR3 DNA is TGCGCCAGCAGCTTGGGGCAGGTCTACGAGCAGTACTTC. Its translation is CASSLGQVYEQYF. This chain uses TRBV5-1 with TRBJ2-7; no clear D. Per the germline V gene, CDR1 is SGHRS and CDR2 is YFSETQ. This CDR3 is built from 13 residues. Deletions cut 0 bases from V and 3 bases from J, with 7 bases between.

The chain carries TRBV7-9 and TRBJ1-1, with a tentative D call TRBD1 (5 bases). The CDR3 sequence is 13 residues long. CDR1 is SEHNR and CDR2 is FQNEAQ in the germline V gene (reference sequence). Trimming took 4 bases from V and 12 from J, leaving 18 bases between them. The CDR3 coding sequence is TGTGCCAGCAGCTCGGAAGGAGGCGGGGGGACTTTCTTT. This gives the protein CASSSEGGGGTFF.

CDR3 sequence reads: CASSPIGAGSYNEQFF. Written as DNA, the CDR3 is TGTGCCAGCAGCCCTATAGGGGCGGGGTCCTACAATGAGCAGTTCTTC. The chain is built from TRBV7-2 and TRBJ2-1; a weak D match, TRBD2 (6 bases). Between the trimmed V and J ends, which lost 5 bases and 1 base, there was a span of 15 bases. The CDR3 is made up of 16 amino acids. Germline V gene data show CDR1 as SGHTA and CDR2 as FQGNSA.

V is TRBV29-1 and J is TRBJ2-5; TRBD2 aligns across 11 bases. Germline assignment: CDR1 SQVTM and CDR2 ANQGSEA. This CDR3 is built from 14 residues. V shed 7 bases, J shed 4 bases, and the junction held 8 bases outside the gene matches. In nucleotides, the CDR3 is TGCAGCGCACCGACTAGCGGGGAGTCAGAGACCCAGTACTTC. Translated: CSAPTSGESETQYF.

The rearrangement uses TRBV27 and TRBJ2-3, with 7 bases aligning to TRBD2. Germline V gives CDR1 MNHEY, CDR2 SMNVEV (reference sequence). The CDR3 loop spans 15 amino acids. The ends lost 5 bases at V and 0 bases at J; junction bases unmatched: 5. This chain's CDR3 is CASSPTGGSTDTQYF. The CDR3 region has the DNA TGTGCCAGCAGTCCTACCGGGGGGAGCACAGATACGCAGTATTTT.

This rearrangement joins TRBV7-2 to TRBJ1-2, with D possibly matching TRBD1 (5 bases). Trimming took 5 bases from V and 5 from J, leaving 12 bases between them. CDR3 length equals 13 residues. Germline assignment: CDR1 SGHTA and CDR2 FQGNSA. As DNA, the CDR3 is TGTGCCAGCAGCCCGGGACGGGAGTATGGCTACACCTTC. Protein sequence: CASSPGREYGYTF. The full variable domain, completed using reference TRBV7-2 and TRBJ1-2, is GAGVSQSPSNKVTEKGKDVELRCDPISGHTALYWYRQSLGQGLEFLIYFQGNSAPDKSGLPSDRFSAERTGGSVSTLTIQRTQQEDSAVYLCASSPGREYGYTFGSGTRLTVV.

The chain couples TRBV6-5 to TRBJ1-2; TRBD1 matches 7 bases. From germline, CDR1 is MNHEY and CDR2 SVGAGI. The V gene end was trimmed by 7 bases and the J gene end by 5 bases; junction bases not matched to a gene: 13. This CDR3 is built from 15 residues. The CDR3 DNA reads TGTGCCAGCACCGCATGGGGGACAGCATCGTATGGCTACACCTTC. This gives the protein CASTAWGTASYGYTF.

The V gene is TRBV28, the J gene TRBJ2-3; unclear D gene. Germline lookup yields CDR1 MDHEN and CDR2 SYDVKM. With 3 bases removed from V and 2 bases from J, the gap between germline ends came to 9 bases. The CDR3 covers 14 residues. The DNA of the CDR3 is TGTGCCAGCAGTTTTGGCGGTCCCACAGATACGCAGTATTTT. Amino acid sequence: CASSFGGPTDTQYF.

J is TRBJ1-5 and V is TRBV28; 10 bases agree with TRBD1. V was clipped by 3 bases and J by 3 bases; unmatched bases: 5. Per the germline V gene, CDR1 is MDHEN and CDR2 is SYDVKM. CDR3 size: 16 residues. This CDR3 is CASSFGTGAINQPQHF. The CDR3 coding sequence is TGTGCCAGCAGTTTCGGGACAGGGGCCATCAATCAGCCCCAGCATTTT. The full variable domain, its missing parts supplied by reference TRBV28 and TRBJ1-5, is DVKVTQSSRYLVKRTGEKVFLECVQDMDHENMFWYRQDPGLGLRLIYFSYDVKMKEKGDIPEGYSVSREKKERFSLILESASTNQTSMYLCASSFGTGAINQPQHFGDGTRLSIL.

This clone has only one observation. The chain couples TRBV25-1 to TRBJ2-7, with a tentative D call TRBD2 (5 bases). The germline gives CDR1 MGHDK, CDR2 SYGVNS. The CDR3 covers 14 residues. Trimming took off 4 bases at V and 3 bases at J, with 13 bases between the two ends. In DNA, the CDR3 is TGTGCCAGCAGTGGTTCCGGAGGTGTCTACGAGCAGTACTTC. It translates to CASSGSGGVYEQYF.

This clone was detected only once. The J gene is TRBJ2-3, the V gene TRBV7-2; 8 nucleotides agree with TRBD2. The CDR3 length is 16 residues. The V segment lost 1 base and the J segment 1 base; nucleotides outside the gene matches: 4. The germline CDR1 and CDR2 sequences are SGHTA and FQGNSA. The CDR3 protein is CASSLGVGRGTDTQYF. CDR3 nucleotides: TGTGCCAGCAGCTTAGGGGTCGGGAGGGGCACAGATACGCAGTATTTT. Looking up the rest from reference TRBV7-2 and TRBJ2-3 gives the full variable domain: GAGVSQSPSNKVTEKGKDVELRCDPISGHTALYWYRQSLGQGLEFLIYFQGNSAPDKSGLPSDRFSAERTGGSVSTLTIQRTQQEDSAVYLCASSLGVGRGTDTQYFGPGTRLTVL.

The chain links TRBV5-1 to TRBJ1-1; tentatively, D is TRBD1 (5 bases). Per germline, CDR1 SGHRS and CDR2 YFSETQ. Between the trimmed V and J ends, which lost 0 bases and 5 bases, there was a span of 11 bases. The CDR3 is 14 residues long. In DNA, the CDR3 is TGCGCCAGCAGCTTGGAGGGGCGGGAGACTGAAGCTTTCTTT. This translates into CASSLEGRETEAFF. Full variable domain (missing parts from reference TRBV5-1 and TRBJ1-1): KAGVTQTPRYLIKTRGQQVTLSCSPISGHRSVSWYQQTPGQGLQFLFEYFSETQRNKGNFPGRFSGRQFSNSRSEMNVSTLELGDSALYLCASSLEGRETEAFFGQGTRLTVV.